This T cell receptor (beta chain) derives from a study of control samples from healthy donors and cancer patients. Assay used: immunoSEQ multiplex PCR; TCRdb lists only in-frame clones, some missing. Of around 100,000 clones in the sample, 75% to 90% are singletons; the top ten hold about 18%. CDR3 length equals 15 residues. Germline V gene sequence: CDR1 KGHSH, CDR2 LQKENI. J lost 4 bases, V lost 2 bases, and 7 bases had no gene match. The gene calls are TRBV18 and TRBJ1-2, with 7 nucleotides matching TRBD1. The receptor was derived from a man aged 55 to 69 with lung cancer. The sample was PBMCs. As DNA, the CDR3 is TGTGCCAGCTCACCAGGCACAGGGGCCGGCTATGGCTACACCTTC. Its translation: CASSPGTGAGYGYTF.